This T cell receptor (beta chain) was obtained from a study of blood T cell repertoires in COVID-19. The Seattle patients joined while their infection was active and were tracked longitudinally afterward. V gave up 4 bases and J gave up 4 bases, with 5 bases separating them. Germline V lookup: CDR1 SNHLY, CDR2 FYNNEI. The CDR3 consists of 11 residues. Assay used: immunoSEQ multiplex PCR; TCRdb lists only in-frame clones, some missing. The data contain hundreds of thousands of clones, 89% of them singletons. The chain couples TRBV2 to TRBJ2-7; D not certain. This TCR was recovered from a man between 18 and 29 years old with COVID-19, enrolled during active disease. Sample: peripheral blood. This CDR3 reads CASSALYEQYF. CDR3 bases: TGTGCCAGCAGTGCTCTTTACGAGCAGTACTTC.